This T cell receptor beta chain emerged from a study of blood T cell repertoires in COVID-19. In the study overall: The origin of the acute and convalescent COVID-19 samples was the United States, Italy and Spain. PBMCs, B-cell-depleted T cells, or T cells provided the cDNA or gDNA that made up the material.

This clone was counted once. Original data processing: The assay estimated nucleated cells by amplifying reference gene primers. The table came from immunoSEQ multiplex PCR; TCRdb's copy has only in-frame clones and leaves some out. The V and J calls and clone size come from that table; D and trimming were worked out from the DNA. This sample has around 250,000 clones, with about four fifths found just once. CDR3 length: 15 residues. Germline V gives CDR1 MDHEN, CDR2 SYDVKM. V was shortened by 5 bases and J by 2 bases, with 12 bases between the two germline ends. This sequence originates from a woman aged 40-49 years who had recovered from COVID-19. The genes are TRBV28 and TRBJ1-4; D may be TRBD1 (5 bases). Sequences were obtained from peripheral blood. The CDR3 DNA reads TGTGCCAGCAGTCCCGGGGGGGAGACTAATGAAAAACTGTTTTTT. Protein sequence: CASSPGGETNEKLFF.